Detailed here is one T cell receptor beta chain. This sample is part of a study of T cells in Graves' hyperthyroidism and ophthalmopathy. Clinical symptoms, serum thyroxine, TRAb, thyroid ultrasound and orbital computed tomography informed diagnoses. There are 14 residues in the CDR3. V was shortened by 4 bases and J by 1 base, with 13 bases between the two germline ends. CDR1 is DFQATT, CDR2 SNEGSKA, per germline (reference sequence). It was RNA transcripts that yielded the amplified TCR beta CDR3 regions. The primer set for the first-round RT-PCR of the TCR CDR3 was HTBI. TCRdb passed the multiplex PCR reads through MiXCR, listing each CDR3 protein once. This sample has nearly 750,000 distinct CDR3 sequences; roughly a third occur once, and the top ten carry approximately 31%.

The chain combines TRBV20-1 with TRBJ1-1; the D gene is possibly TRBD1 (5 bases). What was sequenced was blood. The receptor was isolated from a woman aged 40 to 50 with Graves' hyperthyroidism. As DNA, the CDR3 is TGCAGTGCTAAGGTCCAAACAGGGAACACTGAAGCTTTCTTT. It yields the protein CSAKVQTGNTEAFF.